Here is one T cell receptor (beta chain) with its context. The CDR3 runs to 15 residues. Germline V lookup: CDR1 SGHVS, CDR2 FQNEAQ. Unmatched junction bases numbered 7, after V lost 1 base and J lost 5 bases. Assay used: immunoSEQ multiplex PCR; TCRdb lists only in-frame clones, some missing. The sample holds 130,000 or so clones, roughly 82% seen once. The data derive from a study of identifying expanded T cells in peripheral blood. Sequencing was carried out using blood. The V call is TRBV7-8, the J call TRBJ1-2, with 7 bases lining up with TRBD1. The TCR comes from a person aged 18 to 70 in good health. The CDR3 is CASSLGETGRYGYTF. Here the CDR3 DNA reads TGTGCCAGCAGCTTAGGAGAGACAGGGAGATATGGCTACACCTTC.